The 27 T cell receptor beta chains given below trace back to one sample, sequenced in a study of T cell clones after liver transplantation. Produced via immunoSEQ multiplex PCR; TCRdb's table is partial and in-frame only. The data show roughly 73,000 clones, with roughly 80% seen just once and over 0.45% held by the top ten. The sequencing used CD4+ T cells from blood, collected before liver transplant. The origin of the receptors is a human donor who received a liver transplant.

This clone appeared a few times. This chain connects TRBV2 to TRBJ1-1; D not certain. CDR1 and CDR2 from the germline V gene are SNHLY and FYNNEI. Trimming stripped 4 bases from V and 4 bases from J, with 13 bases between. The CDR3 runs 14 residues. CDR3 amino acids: CASSGRVGSTEAFF. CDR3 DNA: TGTGCCAGCAGTGGAAGGGTAGGTAGCACTGAAGCTTTCTTT.

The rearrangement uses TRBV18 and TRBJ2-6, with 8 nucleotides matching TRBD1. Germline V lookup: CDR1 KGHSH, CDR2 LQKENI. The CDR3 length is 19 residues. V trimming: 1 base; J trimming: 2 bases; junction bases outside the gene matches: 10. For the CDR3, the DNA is TGTGCCAGCTCACCACGAGGGACAGGCAGCCTTGCTGGGGCCAACGTCCTGACTTTC. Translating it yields CASSPRGTGSLAGANVLTF.

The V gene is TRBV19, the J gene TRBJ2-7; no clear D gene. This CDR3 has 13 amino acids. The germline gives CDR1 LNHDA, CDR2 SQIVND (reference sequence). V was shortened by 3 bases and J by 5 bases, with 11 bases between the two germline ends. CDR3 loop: CASSIGLRDEQYF. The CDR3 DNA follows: TGTGCCAGTAGTATCGGCCTTAGGGACGAGCAGTACTTC.

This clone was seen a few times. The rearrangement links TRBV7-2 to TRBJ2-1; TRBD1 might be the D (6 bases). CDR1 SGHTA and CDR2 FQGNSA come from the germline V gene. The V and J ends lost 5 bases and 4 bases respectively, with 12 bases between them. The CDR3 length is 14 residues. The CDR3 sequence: CASSPLRGYNEQFF. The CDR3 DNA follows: TGTGCCAGCAGCCCCCTCAGGGGATACAATGAGCAGTTCTTC.

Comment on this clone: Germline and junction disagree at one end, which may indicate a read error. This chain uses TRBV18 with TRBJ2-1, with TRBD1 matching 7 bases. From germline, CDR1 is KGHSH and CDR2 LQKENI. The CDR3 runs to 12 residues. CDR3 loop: CASSPRDSHGIF. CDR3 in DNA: TGTGCCAGCTCACCACGGGACAGTCACGGGATCTTC.

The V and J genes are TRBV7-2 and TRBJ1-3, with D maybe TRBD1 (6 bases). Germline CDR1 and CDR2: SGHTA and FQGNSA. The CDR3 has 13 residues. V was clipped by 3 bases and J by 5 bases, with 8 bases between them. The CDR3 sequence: CASSFGGRNTIYF. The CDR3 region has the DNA TGTGCCAGCAGCTTTGGGGGCAGAAACACCATATATTTT. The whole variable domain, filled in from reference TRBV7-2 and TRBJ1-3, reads GAGVSQSPSNKVTEKGKDVELRCDPISGHTALYWYRQSLGQGLEFLIYFQGNSAPDKSGLPSDRFSAERTGGSVSTLTIQRTQQEDSAVYLCASSFGGRNTIYFGEGSWLTVV.

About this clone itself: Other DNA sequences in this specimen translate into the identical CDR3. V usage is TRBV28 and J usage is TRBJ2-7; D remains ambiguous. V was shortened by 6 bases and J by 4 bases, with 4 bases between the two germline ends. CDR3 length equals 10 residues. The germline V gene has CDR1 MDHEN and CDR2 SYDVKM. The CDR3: CASSLYEQYF. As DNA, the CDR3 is TGTGCCAGCAGCCTTTACGAGCAGTACTTC.

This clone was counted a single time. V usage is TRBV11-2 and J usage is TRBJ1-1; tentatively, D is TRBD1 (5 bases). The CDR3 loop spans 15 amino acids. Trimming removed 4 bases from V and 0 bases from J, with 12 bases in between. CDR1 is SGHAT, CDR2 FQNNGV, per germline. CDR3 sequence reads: CASSSRQSMNTEAFF. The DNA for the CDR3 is TGTGCCAGCAGCTCCAGACAGTCCATGAACACTGAAGCTTTCTTT. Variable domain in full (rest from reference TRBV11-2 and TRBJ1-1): EAGVAQSPRYKIIEKRQSVAFWCNPISGHATLYWYQQILGQGPKLLIQFQNNGVVDDSQLPKDRFSAERLKGVDSTLKIQPAKLEDSAVYLCASSSRQSMNTEAFFGQGTRLTVV.

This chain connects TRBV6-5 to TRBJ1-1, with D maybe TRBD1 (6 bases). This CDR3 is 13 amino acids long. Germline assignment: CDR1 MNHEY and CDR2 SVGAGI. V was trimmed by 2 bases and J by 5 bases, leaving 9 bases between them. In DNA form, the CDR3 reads TGTGCCAGCAGTTACACCAGGGGTACTGAAGCTTTCTTT. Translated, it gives CASSYTRGTEAFF.

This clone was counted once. The CDR3 DNA reads as TGTGCCAGCAGTGATCGGGGGGAAGCCTACAATGAGCAGTTCTTC. Amino acids: CASSDRGEAYNEQFF. The rearrangement uses TRBV2 and TRBJ2-1; 7 positions match TRBD2. With 3 bases clipped from V and 2 bases from J, the junction kept 4 bases outside the gene matches. CDR3 length: 15 amino acids. Germline CDR1 is SNHLY and CDR2 is FYNNEI.

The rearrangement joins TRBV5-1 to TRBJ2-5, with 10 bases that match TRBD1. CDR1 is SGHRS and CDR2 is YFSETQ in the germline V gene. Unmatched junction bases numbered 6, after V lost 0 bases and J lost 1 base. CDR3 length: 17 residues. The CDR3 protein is CASSLDGRTGGQETQYF. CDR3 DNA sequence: TGCGCCAGCAGCTTGGACGGTAGGACAGGGGGCCAAGAGACCCAGTACTTC.

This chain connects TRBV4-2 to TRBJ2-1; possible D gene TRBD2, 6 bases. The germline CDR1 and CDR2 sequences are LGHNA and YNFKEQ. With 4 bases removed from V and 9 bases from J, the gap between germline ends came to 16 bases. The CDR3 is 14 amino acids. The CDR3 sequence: CASSRGVWRAEQFF. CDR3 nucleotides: TGTGCCAGCAGCCGCGGGGTGTGGCGAGCTGAGCAGTTCTTC.

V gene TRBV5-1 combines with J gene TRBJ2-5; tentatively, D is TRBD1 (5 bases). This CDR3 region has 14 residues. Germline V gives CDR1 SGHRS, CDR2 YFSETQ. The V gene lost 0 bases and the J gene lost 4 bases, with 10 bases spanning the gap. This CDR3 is CASSLEGARETQYF. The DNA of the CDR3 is TGCGCCAGCAGCTTGGAAGGGGCGCGAGAGACCCAGTACTTC.

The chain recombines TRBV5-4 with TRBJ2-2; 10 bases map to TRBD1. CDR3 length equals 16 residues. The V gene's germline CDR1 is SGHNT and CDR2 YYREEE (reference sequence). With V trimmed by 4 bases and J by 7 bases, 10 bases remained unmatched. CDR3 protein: CASSTRDRGIGGELFF. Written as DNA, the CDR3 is TGTGCCAGCAGCACCCGGGACAGGGGAATCGGCGGGGAGCTGTTTTTT.

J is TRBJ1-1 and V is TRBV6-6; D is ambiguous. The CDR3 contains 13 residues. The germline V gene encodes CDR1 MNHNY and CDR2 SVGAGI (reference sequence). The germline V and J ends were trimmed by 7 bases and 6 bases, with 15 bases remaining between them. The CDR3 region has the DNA TGTGCCAGCAAGGGCAGTTCTCTTGCTGAAGCTTTCTTT. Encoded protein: CASKGSSLAEAFF.

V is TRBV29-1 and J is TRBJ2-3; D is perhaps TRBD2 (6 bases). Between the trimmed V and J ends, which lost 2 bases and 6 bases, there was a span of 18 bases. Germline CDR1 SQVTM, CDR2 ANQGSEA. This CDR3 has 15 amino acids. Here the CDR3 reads CSVEMTSSRRDTQYF. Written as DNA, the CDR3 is TGCAGCGTTGAAATGACTAGTTCAAGGAGGGATACGCAGTATTTT.

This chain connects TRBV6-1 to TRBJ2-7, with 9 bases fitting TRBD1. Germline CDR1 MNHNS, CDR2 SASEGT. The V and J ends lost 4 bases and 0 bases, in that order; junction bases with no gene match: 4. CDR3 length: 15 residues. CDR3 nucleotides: TGTGCCAGCAGTGGGGGGACAGGGTCCTCCTACGAGCAGTACTTC. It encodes CASSGGTGSSYEQYF.

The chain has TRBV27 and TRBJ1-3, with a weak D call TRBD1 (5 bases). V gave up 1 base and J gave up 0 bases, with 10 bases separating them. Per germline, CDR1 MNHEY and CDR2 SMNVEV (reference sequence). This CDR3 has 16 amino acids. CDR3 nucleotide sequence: TGTGCCAGCAGTTTATATGGCGGGACCTCTGGAAACACCATATATTTT. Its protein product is CASSLYGGTSGNTIYF.

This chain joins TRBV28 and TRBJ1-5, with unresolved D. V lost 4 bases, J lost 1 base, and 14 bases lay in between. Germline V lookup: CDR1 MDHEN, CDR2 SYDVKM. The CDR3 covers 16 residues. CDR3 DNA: TGTGCCAGCAGTTCCCTGCCCATAGGGAGCAATCAGCCCCAGCATTTT. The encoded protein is CASSSLPIGSNQPQHF.

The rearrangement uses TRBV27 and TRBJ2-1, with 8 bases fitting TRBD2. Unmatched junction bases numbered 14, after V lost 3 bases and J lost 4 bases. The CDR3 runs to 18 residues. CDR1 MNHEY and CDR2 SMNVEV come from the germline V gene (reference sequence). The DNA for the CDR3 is TGTGCCAGCAGTTTGGGGGGGACCCCTTTAGCGGGGTACAATGAGCAGTTCTTC. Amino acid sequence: CASSLGGTPLAGYNEQFF.

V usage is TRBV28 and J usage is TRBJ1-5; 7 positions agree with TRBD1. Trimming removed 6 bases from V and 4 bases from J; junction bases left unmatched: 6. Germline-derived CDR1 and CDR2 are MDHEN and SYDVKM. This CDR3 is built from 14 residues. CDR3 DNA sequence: TGTGCCAGCAGCGCGGGACAGCCTAATCAGCCCCAGCATTTT. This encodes CASSAGQPNQPQHF.

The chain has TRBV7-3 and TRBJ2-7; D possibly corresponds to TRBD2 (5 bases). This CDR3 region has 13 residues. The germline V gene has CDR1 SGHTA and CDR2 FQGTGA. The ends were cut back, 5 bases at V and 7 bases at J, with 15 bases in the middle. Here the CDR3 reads CASSPDPTGEQYF. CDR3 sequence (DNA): TGTGCCAGCAGCCCCGACCCAACGGGAGAGCAGTACTTC.

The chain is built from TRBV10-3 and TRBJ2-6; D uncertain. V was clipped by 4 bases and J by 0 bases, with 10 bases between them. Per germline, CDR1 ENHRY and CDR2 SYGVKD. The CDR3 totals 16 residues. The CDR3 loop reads CAISADGYSGANVLTF. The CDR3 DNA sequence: TGTGCCATCAGTGCGGATGGGTACTCTGGGGCCAACGTCCTGACTTTC.

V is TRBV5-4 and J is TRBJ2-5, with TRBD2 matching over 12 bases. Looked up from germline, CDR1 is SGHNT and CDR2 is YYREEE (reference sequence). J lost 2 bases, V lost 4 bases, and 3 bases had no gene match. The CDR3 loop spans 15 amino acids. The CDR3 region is CASSRGTSGQETQYF. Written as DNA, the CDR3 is TGTGCCAGCAGCCGAGGGACTAGCGGGCAAGAGACCCAGTACTTC.

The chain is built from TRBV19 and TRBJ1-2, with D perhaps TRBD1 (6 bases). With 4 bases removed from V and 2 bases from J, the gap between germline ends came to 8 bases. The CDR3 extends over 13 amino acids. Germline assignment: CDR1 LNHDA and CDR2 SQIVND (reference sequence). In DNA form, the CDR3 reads TGTGCCAGTAGTACAGGGGAAAACTATGGCTACACCTTC. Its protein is CASSTGENYGYTF. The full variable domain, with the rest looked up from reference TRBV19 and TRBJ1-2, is DGGITQSPKYLFRKEGQNVTLSCEQNLNHDAMYWYRQDPGQGLRLIYYSQIVNDFQKGDIAEGYSVSREKKESFPLTVTSAQKNPTAFYLCASSTGENYGYTFGSGTRLTVV.

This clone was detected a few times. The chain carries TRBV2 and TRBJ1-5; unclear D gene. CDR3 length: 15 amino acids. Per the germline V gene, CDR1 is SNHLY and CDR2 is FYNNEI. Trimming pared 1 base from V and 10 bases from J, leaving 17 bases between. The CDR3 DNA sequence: TGTGCCAGCAGTGAAGGTAGGACGGCCTCGGGACCCCAGCATTTT. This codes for CASSEGRTASGPQHF.

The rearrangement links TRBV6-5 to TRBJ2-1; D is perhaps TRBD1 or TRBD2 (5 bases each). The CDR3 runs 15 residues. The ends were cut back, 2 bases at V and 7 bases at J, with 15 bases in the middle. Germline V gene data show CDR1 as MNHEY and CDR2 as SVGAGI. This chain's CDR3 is CASSYTSPGRNEQFF. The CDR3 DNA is TGTGCCAGCAGTTACACTTCCCCGGGACGGAATGAGCAGTTCTTC.